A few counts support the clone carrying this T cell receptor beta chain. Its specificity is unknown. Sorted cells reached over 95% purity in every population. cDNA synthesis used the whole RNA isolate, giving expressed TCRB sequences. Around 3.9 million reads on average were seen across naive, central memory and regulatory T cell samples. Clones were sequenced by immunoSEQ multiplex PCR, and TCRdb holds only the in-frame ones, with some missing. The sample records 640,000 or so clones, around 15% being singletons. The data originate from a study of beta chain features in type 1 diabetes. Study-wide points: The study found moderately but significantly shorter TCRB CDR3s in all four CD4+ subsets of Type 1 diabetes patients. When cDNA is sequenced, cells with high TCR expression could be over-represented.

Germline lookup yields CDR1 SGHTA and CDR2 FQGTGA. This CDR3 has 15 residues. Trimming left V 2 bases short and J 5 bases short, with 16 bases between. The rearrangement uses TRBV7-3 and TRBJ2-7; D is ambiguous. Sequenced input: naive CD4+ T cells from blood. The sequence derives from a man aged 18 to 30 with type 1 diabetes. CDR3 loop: CASSLFPGLGHEQYF. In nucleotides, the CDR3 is TGTGCCAGCAGCTTATTCCCGGGTTTGGGCCACGAGCAGTACTTC.